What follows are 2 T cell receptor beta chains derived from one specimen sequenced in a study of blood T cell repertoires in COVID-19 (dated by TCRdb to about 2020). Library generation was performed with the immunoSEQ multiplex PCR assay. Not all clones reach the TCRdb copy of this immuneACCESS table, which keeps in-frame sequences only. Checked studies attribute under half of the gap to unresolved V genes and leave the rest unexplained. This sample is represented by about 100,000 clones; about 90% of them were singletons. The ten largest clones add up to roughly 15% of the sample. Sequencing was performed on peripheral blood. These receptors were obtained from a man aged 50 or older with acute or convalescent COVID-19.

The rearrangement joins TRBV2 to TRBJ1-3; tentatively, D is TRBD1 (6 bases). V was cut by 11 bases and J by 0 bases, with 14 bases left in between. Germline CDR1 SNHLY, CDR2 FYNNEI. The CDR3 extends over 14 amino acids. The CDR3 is CAGRDTYSGNTIYF. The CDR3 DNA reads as TGTGCCGGACGGGACACCTACTCTGGAAACACCATATATTTT.

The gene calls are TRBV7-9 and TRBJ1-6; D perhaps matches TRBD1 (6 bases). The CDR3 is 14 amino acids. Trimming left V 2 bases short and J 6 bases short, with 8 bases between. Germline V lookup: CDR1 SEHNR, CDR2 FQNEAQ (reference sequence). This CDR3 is CASSLTGSNSPLHF. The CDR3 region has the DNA TGTGCCAGCAGCTTAACAGGGAGTAATTCACCCCTCCACTTT.